The source of this T cell receptor (beta chain) is a study of tissue T cells after allogeneic stem cell transplantation. Some clones are missing from TCRdb's copy, which holds only in-frame ones; the method was immunoSEQ multiplex PCR. The repertoire has 4,100 or so clones, just under 75% of them found once; the top ten carry 8% to 10%. The CDR3 runs to 15 residues. This clone was counted a few times. This TCR was recovered from a woman between 18 and 50 years old with breast cancer. The sample was left colon tissue, taken at autopsy. The chain employs TRBV21-1 and TRBJ1-6. TRBV21-1 has pseudogene status. The CDR3 is CASSKSGNGVSPLHF. CDR3 nucleotides: TGTGCCAGCAGCAAATCAGGTAACGGGGTTTCACCCCTCCACTTT.